Listed here are 9 T cell receptor beta chains from one sample, sequenced in a study of T cell responses to AZD1222 COVID-19 vaccine. Repertoires were generated with immunoSEQ multiplex PCR, while TCRdb's copy carries only in-frame clones and drops some. Here the sample spans approximately 27,000 clones, about nine tenths being singletons. The sample was peripheral blood, taken on day 0 of AZD1222 vaccination. The receptor set was obtained from an adult in good health.

This chain uses TRBV28 with TRBJ2-3, with TRBD1 matching over 9 bases. Trimming removed 7 bases from V and 5 bases from J; junction bases left unmatched: 10. The V gene's germline CDR1 is MDHEN and CDR2 SYDVKM. This CDR3 is built from 15 residues. The CDR3 here is CASTPQGAWIDTQYF. CDR3 sequence (DNA): TGTGCCAGCACCCCACAGGGGGCCTGGATAGATACGCAGTATTTT.

For the CDR3, the DNA is TGTGCCAGCAGTTTAGTTGCAGGGACAGGCTACACCTTC. This translates into CASSLVAGTGYTF. The chain recombines TRBV28 with TRBJ1-2, with D maybe TRBD1 (6 bases). This CDR3 has 13 residues. The ends were cut back, 2 bases at V and 8 bases at J, with 12 bases in the middle. Germline CDR1 MDHEN, CDR2 SYDVKM.

This rearrangement joins TRBV29-1 to TRBJ1-1; TRBD1 might be the D (6 bases). The CDR3 spans 13 residues. V lost 6 bases to trimming and J lost 2 bases, with 13 bases between them. In germline, CDR1 is SQVTM, CDR2 ANQGSEA. CDR3 sequence reads: CSVSDRSNTEAFF. CDR3 nucleotide sequence: TGCAGCGTCTCGGACAGAAGCAACACTGAAGCTTTCTTT.

This chain connects TRBV3-1 (or the pseudogene TRBV3-2) to TRBJ1-3; maybe TRBD1 (5 bases). CDR1 is LGHDT and CDR2 is YNNKEL in the germline V gene (reference sequence). CDR3 length: 15 residues. Trimming cost V 3 bases and J 4 bases, with 13 bases left between them. Here the CDR3 reads CASSQDTVSGNTIYF. The CDR3 DNA sequence: TGTGCCAGCAGCCAGGACACAGTGTCCGGAAACACCATATATTTT.

The rearrangement links TRBV2 to TRBJ2-7; tentative D call: TRBD1 (5 bases). The CDR3 sequence is 14 residues long. Per the germline V gene, CDR1 is SNHLY and CDR2 is FYNNEI. V was trimmed by 6 bases and J by 1 base, leaving 13 bases between them. CDR3 residues: CASREAGWSYEQYF. The CDR3 nucleotides read TGTGCCAGCAGAGAGGCAGGGTGGTCCTACGAGCAGTACTTC. The full variable domain, completed using reference TRBV2 and TRBJ2-7, is EPEVTQTPSHQVTQMGQEVILRCVPISNHLYFYWYRQILGQKVEFLVSFYNNEISEKSEIFDDQFSVERPDGSNFTLKIRSTKLEDSAMYFCASREAGWSYEQYFGPGTRLTVT.

The rearrangement joins TRBV21-1 to TRBJ1-5. TRBV21-1 is a known pseudogene. The CDR3 loop spans 15 amino acids. CDR3 amino acids: CASSIRGDGNQPQHF. CDR3 DNA: TGTGCCAGCAGCATAAGGGGGGACGGCAATCAGCCCCAGCATTTT.

The genes are TRBV3-1 (or the pseudogene TRBV3-2) and TRBJ1-5; D is ambiguous. The V end was cut by 4 bases, the J end by 7 bases, with 11 bases between. CDR1 LGHDT and CDR2 YNNKEL come from the germline V gene (reference sequence). The CDR3 is 13 residues long. CDR3 nucleotide sequence: TGTGCCAGCAGCCCGTTCACGGGGCAGCCCCAGCATTTT. Its translation: CASSPFTGQPQHF.

This clone was detected a few times. The rearrangement joins TRBV19 to TRBJ1-6; D possibly corresponds to TRBD1 (5 bases). V lost 5 bases to trimming and J lost 6 bases, with 11 bases between them. The CDR3 is 14 residues long. CDR1 and CDR2 (germline): LNHDA, SQIVND (reference sequence). In DNA, the CDR3 is TGTGCCAGTAGTCCCGACAGCCTTAATTCACCCCTCCACTTT. The encoded protein is CASSPDSLNSPLHF.

The gene calls are TRBV29-1 and TRBJ2-7; tentative D call: TRBD2 (5 bases). Trimming took 7 bases from V and 2 from J, leaving 12 bases between them. This CDR3 spans 12 amino acids. CDR1 SQVTM and CDR2 ANQGSEA come from the germline V gene. The CDR3 coding sequence is TGCAGCGCAATTTCCGGGGCCTACGAGCAGTACTTC. This codes for CSAISGAYEQYF.